This T cell receptor beta chain originates from a study of identical twins. Germline CDR1 reads MGHRA; CDR2 reads YSYEKL. With 3 bases clipped from V and 3 bases from J, the junction kept 4 bases outside the gene matches. This CDR3 has 16 residues. A template switching step contributed a universal primer site, while unique molecular identifiers were present in the cDNA. TCRdb reprocessed the 5' RACE reads via MiXCR and lists one record per CDR3 protein. The sample shows approximately 260,000 distinct CDR3 sequences, about 8% of them seen only once. This clonotype was counted a few times. In addition, the sample was reused for a study of yellow fever vaccine responses in identical twins.

Sample: CD8+ T cells sorted from blood. The chain is built from TRBV4-1 and TRBJ2-1; 11 bases agree with TRBD2. This clonotype originated in a woman between 18 and 29 years old in good health. CDR3 DNA: TGCGCCAGCAGCCATGGGACTAGCGGAAACTACAATGAGCAGTTCTTC. Amino acids: CASSHGTSGNYNEQFF.